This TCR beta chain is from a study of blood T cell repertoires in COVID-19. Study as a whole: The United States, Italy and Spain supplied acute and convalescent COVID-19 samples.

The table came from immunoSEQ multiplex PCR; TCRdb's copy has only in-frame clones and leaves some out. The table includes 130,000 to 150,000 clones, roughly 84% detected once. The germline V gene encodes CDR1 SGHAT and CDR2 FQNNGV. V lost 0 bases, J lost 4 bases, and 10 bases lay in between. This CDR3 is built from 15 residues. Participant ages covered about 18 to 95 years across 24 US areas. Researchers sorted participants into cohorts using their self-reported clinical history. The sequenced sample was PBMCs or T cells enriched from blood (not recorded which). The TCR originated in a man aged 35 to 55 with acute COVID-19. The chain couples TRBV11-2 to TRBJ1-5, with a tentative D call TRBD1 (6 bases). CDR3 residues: CASSLDATGNQPQHF. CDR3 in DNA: TGTGCCAGCAGCTTAGACGCGACAGGTAATCAGCCCCAGCATTTT.